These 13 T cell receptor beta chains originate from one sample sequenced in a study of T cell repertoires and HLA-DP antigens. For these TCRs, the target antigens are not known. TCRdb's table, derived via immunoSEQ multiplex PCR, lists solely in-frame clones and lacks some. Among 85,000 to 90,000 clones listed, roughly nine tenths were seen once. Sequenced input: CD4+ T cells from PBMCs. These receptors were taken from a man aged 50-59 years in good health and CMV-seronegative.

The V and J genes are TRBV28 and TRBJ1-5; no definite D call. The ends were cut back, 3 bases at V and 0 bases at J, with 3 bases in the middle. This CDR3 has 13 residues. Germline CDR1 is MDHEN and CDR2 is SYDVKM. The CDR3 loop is CASSLVSNQPQHF. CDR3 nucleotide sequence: TGTGCCAGCAGTTTGGTTAGCAATCAGCCCCAGCATTTT.

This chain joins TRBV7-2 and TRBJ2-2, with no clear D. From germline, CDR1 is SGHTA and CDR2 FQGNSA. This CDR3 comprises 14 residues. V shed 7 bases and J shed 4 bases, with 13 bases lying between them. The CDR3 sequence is CASIQSPSTGELFF. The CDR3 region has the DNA TGTGCCAGCATCCAATCCCCATCCACCGGGGAGCTGTTTTTT.

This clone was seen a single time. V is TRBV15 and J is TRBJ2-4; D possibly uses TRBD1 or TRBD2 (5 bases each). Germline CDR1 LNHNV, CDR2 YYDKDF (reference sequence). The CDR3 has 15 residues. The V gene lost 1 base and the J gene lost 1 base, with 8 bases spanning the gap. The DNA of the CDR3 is TGTGCCACCAGCAGAGGGGGGTCTGCCAAAAACATTCAGTACTTC. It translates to CATSRGGSAKNIQYF.

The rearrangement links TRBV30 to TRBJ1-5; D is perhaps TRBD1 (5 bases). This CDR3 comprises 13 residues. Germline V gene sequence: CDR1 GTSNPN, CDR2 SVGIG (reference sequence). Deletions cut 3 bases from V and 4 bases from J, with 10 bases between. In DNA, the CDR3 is TGTGCCTGGAGGCAGGGTACGAATCAGCCCCAGCATTTT. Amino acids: CAWRQGTNQPQHF.

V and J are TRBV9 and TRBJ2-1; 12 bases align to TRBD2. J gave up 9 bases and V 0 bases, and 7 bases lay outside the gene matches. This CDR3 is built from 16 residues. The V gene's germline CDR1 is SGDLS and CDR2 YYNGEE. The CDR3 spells CASSVVLAGGPGEQFF. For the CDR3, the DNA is TGTGCCAGCAGCGTAGTCCTAGCGGGAGGGCCCGGTGAGCAGTTCTTC.

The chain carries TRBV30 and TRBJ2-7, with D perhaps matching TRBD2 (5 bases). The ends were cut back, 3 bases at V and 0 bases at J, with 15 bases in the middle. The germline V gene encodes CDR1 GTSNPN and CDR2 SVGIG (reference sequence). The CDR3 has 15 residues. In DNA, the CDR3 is TGTGCCTGGAGCGCAAACCTAGCCACCTCCTACGAGCAGTACTTC. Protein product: CAWSANLATSYEQYF.

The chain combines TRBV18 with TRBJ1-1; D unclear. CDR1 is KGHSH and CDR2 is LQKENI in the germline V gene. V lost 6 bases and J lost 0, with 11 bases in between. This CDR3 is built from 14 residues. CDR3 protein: CASSLRRVNTEAFF. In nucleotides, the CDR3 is TGTGCCAGCTCGTTGAGACGGGTGAACACTGAAGCTTTCTTT.

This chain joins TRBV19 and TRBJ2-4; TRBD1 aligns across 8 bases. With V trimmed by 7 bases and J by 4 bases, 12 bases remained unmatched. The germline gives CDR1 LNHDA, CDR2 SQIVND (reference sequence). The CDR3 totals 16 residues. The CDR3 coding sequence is TGTGCCAGTACCAGAAGCAGGGACAGGCTAAAAAACATTCAGTACTTC. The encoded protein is CASTRSRDRLKNIQYF.

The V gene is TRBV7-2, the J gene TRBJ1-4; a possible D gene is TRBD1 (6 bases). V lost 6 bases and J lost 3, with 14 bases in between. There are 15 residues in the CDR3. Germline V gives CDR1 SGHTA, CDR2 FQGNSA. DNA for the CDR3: TGTGCCAGCAGGCGAGGGGACACGGCTAATGAAAAACTGTTTTTT. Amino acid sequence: CASRRGDTANEKLFF.

The CDR3 bases are TGTGCCAGCAGCCCCACGACTCGGCGGACGGGAGAGACCCAGTACTTC. This sequence encodes CASSPTTRRTGETQYF. The chain carries TRBV5-4 and TRBJ2-5; D gene unclear. The CDR3 consists of 16 residues. CDR1 and CDR2 (germline): SGHNT, YYREEE (reference sequence). Deletions cut 4 bases from V and 4 bases from J, with 20 bases between.

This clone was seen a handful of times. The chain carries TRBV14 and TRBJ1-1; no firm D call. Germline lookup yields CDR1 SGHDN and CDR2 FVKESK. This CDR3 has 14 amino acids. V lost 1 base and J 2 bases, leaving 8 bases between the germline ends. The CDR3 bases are TGTGCCAGCAGCCAAGTACGGGGTAACACTGAAGCTTTCTTT. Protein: CASSQVRGNTEAFF. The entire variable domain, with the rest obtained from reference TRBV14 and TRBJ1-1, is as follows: EAGVTQFPSHSVIEKGQTVTLRCDPISGHDNLYWYRRVMGKEIKFLLHFVKESKQDESGMPNNRFLAERTGGTYSTLKVQPAELEDSGVYFCASSQVRGNTEAFFGQGTRLTVV.

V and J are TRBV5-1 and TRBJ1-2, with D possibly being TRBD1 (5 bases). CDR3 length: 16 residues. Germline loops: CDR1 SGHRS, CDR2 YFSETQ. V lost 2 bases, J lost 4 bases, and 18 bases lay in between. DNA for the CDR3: TGCGCCAGCAGCTTTTATCCACCAGGGAAGGGCTATGGCTACACCTTC. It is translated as CASSFYPPGKGYGYTF.

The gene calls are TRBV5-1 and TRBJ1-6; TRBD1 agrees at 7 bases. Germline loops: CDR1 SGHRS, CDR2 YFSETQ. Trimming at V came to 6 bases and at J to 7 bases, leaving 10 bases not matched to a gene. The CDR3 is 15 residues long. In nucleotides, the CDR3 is TGCGCCAGCAACGAGGACAGGCCGTCGAATTCACCCCTCCACTTT. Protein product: CASNEDRPSNSPLHF.